The sequence of this TCR beta chain was determined in a study of blood T cell repertoires in COVID-19. Generated by immunoSEQ multiplex PCR, the TCRdb table keeps only in-frame clones and is missing some. The table has 160,000 or so clones, roughly 87% seen once; the top ten hold roughly 3.9%. The material sequenced was peripheral blood. The receptor was derived from an older woman who had recovered from COVID-19.

The CDR3 reads CASSLEGQGPETQYF. In nucleotides, the CDR3 is TGCGCCAGCAGCTTGGAGGGGCAGGGCCCAGAGACCCAGTACTTC. The chain links TRBV5-1 to TRBJ2-5, with D perhaps TRBD1 (5 bases). This CDR3 region has 15 residues. Germline V gene data show CDR1 as SGHRS and CDR2 as YFSETQ. Trimming stripped 0 bases from V and 4 bases from J, with 13 bases between.